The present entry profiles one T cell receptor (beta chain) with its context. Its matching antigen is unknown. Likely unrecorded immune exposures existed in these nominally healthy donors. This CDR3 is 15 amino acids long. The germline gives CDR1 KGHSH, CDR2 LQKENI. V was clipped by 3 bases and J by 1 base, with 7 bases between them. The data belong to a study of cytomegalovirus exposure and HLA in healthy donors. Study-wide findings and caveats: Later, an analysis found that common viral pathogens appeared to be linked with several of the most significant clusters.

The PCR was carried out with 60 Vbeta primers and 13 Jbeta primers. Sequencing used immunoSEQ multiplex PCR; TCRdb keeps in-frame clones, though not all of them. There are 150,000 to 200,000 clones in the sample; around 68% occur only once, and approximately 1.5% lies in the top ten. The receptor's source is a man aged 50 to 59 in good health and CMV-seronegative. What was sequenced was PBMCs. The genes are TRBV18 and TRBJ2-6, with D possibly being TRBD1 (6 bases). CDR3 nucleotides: TGTGCCAGCTCACCGGACAGATCTGGGGCCAACGTCCTGACTTTC. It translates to CASSPDRSGANVLTF.